Each of the 7 T cell receptor beta chains below was sequenced from the same sample in a study of T cells in Graves' hyperthyroidism and ophthalmopathy. RNA transcripts served as the template for amplifying TCR beta CDR3 regions. The TCR CDR3 first-round RT-PCR relied on the HTBI primer set. TCRdb redid the calling of the multiplex PCR reads with MiXCR, one entry per CDR3 protein. The sample lists around 500,000 distinct CDR3 sequences; about 15% were seen once. The sequenced sample was blood. These receptors came from a woman between 35 and 50 years old with Graves' hyperthyroidism.

This clonotype was observed a few times. This rearrangement joins TRBV4-1 to TRBJ2-7; D is uncertain. Germline-derived CDR1 and CDR2 are MGHRA and YSYEKL. The CDR3 sequence is 14 residues long. V gave up 0 bases and J gave up 4 bases, with 10 bases separating them. The DNA for the CDR3 is TGCGCCAGCAGCCAAGAAAAGGTTGTATACGAGCAGTACTTC. This codes for CASSQEKVVYEQYF.

This clonotype was counted only a few times. A read error is possible here, since a much larger clone lies one base away. This chain connects TRBV27 to TRBJ1-1; 9 bases map to TRBD1. Germline CDR1 reads MNHEY; CDR2 reads SMNVEV (reference sequence). The CDR3 contains 14 residues. Losses at the gene ends were 4 bases for V and 1 base for J; bases not matched to a gene: 1. CDR3 nucleotide sequence: TGTGCCAGCAGTTGGACAGGGGCGAACACTGAAGCTTTCTTT. It specifies CASSWTGANTEAFF.

The V call is TRBV6-5, the J call TRBJ2-1; 14 bases align to TRBD2. V shed 0 bases and J 5 bases; nucleotides not matched to a gene: 0. The CDR3 covers 16 residues. In germline, CDR1 is MNHEY, CDR2 SVGAGI. The CDR3, as DNA: TGTGCCAGCAGTTACTCGGGACTAGCGGGAGACAATGAGCAGTTCTTC. As protein: CASSYSGLAGDNEQFF.

The CDR3 DNA is TGTGCCAGCAGTTTACTAGCGGGGGTTTCGGAGACCCAGTACTTC. Protein: CASSLLAGVSETQYF. The chain has TRBV28 and TRBJ2-5; TRBD2 agrees at 10 bases. Germline V gene lookup returns CDR1 MDHEN and CDR2 SYDVKM. The CDR3 loop spans 15 amino acids. Trimming at V came to 2 bases and at J to 5 bases, leaving 5 bases not matched to a gene.

This clonotype was recorded a few times. The chain employs TRBV9 and TRBJ1-3, with unresolved D. With 0 bases removed from V and 4 bases from J, the gap between germline ends came to 8 bases. CDR1 is SGDLS, CDR2 YYNGEE, per germline. CDR3 size: 14 residues. The CDR3 is CASSVVPDGNTIYF. The CDR3 nucleotides are TGTGCCAGCAGCGTAGTTCCGGACGGAAACACCATATATTTT. Drawing the rest from reference TRBV9 and TRBJ1-3, the complete variable domain is DSGVTQTPKHLITATGQRVTLRCSPRSGDLSVYWYQQSLDQGLQFLIQYYNGEERAKGNILERFSAQQFPDLHSELNLSSLELGDSALYFCASSVVPDGNTIYFGEGSWLTVV.

This clonotype has ten or more counts. The chain is built from TRBV12-3 or TRBV12-4 and TRBJ2-3; D is unresolved. Between the trimmed V and J ends, which lost 4 bases and 2 bases, there was a span of 10 bases. The CDR3 has 14 residues. CDR3 amino acids: CASSSEYPTDTQYF. Here the CDR3 DNA reads TGTGCCAGCAGTTCCGAATATCCCACAGATACGCAGTATTTT.

This clonotype has at least ten counts. The chain is built from TRBV11-3 and TRBJ2-1, with D hard to call. The CDR3 is 12 residues long. V lost 5 bases, J lost 10 bases, and 12 bases lay in between. Germline loops: CDR1 SGHNT, CDR2 YENEEA. The CDR3 nucleotides read TGTGCCAGCAGCACCTTCATCGGGGAGCAGTTCTTC. Protein sequence: CASSTFIGEQFF.